One and the same sample provided the 31 T cell receptor beta chains below, sequenced in a study of control samples from healthy donors and cancer patients. The table came from immunoSEQ multiplex PCR; TCRdb's copy has only in-frame clones and leaves some out. Of approximately 89,000 clones detected, 85% appear once; the ten largest clones hold approximately 2%. The specimen sequenced was blood. These receptors were collected from a woman in her thirties or forties in good health.

V is TRBV15 and J is TRBJ2-3, with unresolved D. Germline V CDR1 and CDR2: LNHNV, YYDKDF (reference sequence). V was cut by 0 bases and J by 1 base, with 17 bases left in between. This CDR3 has 18 residues. The CDR3 reads CATSRDRSVGYRTDTQYF. In DNA form, the CDR3 reads TGTGCCACCAGCAGAGATCGATCGGTTGGGTACCGCACAGATACGCAGTATTTT.

The chain recombines TRBV7-2 with TRBJ1-2, with no clear D. The CDR3 covers 17 residues. In germline, CDR1 is SGHTA, CDR2 FQGNSA. Between the trimmed V and J ends, which lost 2 bases and 1 base, there was a span of 17 bases. The CDR3 DNA is TGTGCCAGCAGCTTAAGGGCAGCATTCCCGGTTAACTATGGCTACACCTTC. Residues: CASSLRAAFPVNYGYTF. Full variable domain (remainder filled in from reference TRBV7-2 and TRBJ1-2): GAGVSQSPSNKVTEKGKDVELRCDPISGHTALYWYRQSLGQGLEFLIYFQGNSAPDKSGLPSDRFSAERTGGSVSTLTIQRTQQEDSAVYLCASSLRAAFPVNYGYTFGSGTRLTVV.

The CDR3 protein is CASIKEQALNTEAFF. The CDR3 coding sequence is TGTGCCAGCATCAAAGAACAGGCTCTGAACACTGAAGCTTTCTTT. V is TRBV2 and J is TRBJ1-1; the D gene is possibly TRBD1 (5 bases). The CDR3 runs 15 residues. The germline CDR1 and CDR2 sequences are SNHLY and FYNNEI. Trimming shortened V by 7 bases and J by 0 bases, and 15 bases separated the two germline ends.

The gene calls are TRBV7-2 and TRBJ1-2; D is unclear. The CDR3 is made up of 14 amino acids. Germline loops: CDR1 SGHTA, CDR2 FQGNSA. Trimming cost V 3 bases and J 7 bases, with 15 bases left between them. The CDR3 sequence is CASSFLGYGSGYTF. As DNA, the CDR3 is TGTGCCAGCAGCTTCCTGGGGTACGGAAGTGGCTACACCTTC.

Only one count was recorded for this clone. The chain couples TRBV5-4 to TRBJ1-6, with D maybe TRBD1 (5 bases). This CDR3 spans 18 amino acids. Trimming left V 1 base short and J 0 bases short, with 14 bases between. Germline values: CDR1 SGHNT, CDR2 YYREEE (reference sequence). The CDR3 sequence: CASSLSRGASSYNSPLHF. DNA of the CDR3: TGTGCCAGCAGCTTGTCCCGGGGCGCGAGCTCCTATAATTCACCCCTCCACTTT. Full variable domain (outside the CDR3, taken from reference TRBV5-4 and TRBJ1-6): ETGVTQSPTHLIKTRGQQVTLRCSSQSGHNTVSWYQQALGQGPQFIFQYYREEENGRGNFPPRFSGLQFPNYSSELNVNALELDDSALYLCASSLSRGASSYNSPLHFGNGTRLTVT.

J is TRBJ1-2 and V is TRBV30, with D perhaps matching TRBD1 (5 bases). The CDR3 has 14 residues. V was trimmed by 0 bases and J by 6 bases, leaving 14 bases between them. Germline loops: CDR1 GTSNPN, CDR2 SVGIG (reference sequence). The DNA of the CDR3 is TGTGCCTGGAGTGTACTGGGGGGTGCCCATGGCTACACCTTC. It codes for CAWSVLGGAHGYTF.

The DNA for the CDR3 is TGCGCCAGCAGTGAGTCGGAGTGGAACACCGGGGAGCTGTTTTTT. Translating gives CASSESEWNTGELFF. This sequence joins TRBV10-1 and TRBJ2-2; D is unclear. V lost 0 bases and J 1 base, leaving 6 bases between the germline ends. CDR1 WNHNN and CDR2 SYGVQD come from the germline V gene (reference sequence). CDR3 size: 15 residues.

The chain recombines TRBV30 with TRBJ1-1; D remains unclear. CDR3 length: 13 amino acids. Germline values: CDR1 GTSNPN, CDR2 SVGIG (reference sequence). V gave up 1 base and J gave up 0 bases, with 6 bases separating them. For the CDR3, the DNA is TGTGCCTGGAGTGGCCAGTTGAACACTGAAGCTTTCTTT. It codes for CAWSGQLNTEAFF.

This clone was observed a single time. The DNA of the CDR3 is TGTGCCAGCAGCTTGGAACTGAACTATGGCTACACCTTC. Its translation is CASSLELNYGYTF. This chain connects TRBV7-8 to TRBJ1-2, with D uncertain. CDR1 is SGHVS, CDR2 FQNEAQ, per germline. There are 13 residues in the CDR3. Trimming stripped 3 bases from V and 2 bases from J, with 7 bases between.

The chain joins TRBV19 to TRBJ1-5; TRBD1 agrees at 7 bases. Per germline, CDR1 LNHDA and CDR2 SQIVND (reference sequence). The J segment lost 6 bases and the V segment lost 4 bases, leaving 9 bases of the junction unmatched. This CDR3 region has 15 residues. This CDR3 is CASSRGRGEGQPQHF. The DNA of the CDR3 is TGTGCCAGTAGTAGAGGCAGGGGGGAGGGTCAGCCCCAGCATTTT.

The V call is TRBV11-3, the J call TRBJ2-3; tentative D call: TRBD1 (5 bases). Germline V CDR1 and CDR2: SGHNT, YENEEA. The CDR3 runs 12 residues. V lost 2 bases to trimming and J lost 5 bases, with 5 bases between them. In nucleotides, the CDR3 is TGTGCCAGCAGCTTACAGGGAGATACGCAGTATTTT. The encoded protein is CASSLQGDTQYF.

V is TRBV4-3 and J is TRBJ2-7; 11 bases align to TRBD2. Germline-derived CDR1 and CDR2 are LGHNA and YSLEER. V lost 0 bases, J lost 0 bases, and 4 bases stayed unmatched. The CDR3 spans 17 residues. This CDR3 is CASSQDYGLAGSYEQYF. CDR3 DNA: TGCGCCAGCAGCCAAGATTATGGACTAGCGGGCTCCTACGAGCAGTACTTC.

J is TRBJ2-7 and V is TRBV5-1; 8 bases are a match to TRBD1. CDR3 size: 15 residues. The ends lost 6 bases at V and 2 bases at J; junction bases unmatched: 10. Germline V gene lookup returns CDR1 SGHRS and CDR2 YFSETQ. The CDR3 DNA reads as TGCGCCAGCAAAAAATCAACAGGGGGAGCCTACGAGCAGTACTTC. Amino acids: CASKKSTGGAYEQYF. Using reference TRBV5-1 and TRBJ2-7 for the parts outside the CDR3, the full variable domain is KAGVTQTPRYLIKTRGQQVTLSCSPISGHRSVSWYQQTPGQGLQFLFEYFSETQRNKGNFPGRFSGRQFSNSRSEMNVSTLELGDSALYLCASKKSTGGAYEQYFGPGTRLTVT.

J is TRBJ2-7 and V is TRBV5-4, with 7 bases identical to TRBD2. The V and J ends lost 4 bases and 1 base, in that order; junction bases with no gene match: 8. CDR1 is SGHNT and CDR2 is YYREEE in the germline V gene (reference sequence). The CDR3 has 15 amino acids. The CDR3 is CASSPSGVQSYEQYF. The CDR3 coding sequence is TGTGCCAGCAGCCCCAGCGGGGTACAATCCTACGAGCAGTACTTC.

J is TRBJ1-3 and V is TRBV23-1; D call uncertain. TRBV23-1 is designated an ORF whose function remains uncertain. The CDR3 extends over 14 amino acids. Trimming cost V 5 bases and J 9 bases, with 17 bases left between them. CDR3 DNA: TGCGCCAGCAGTGCACTCAGTCCTAGTGCCACCATATATTTT. Amino acid sequence: CASSALSPSATIYF.

This clone was counted a single time. This chain joins TRBV3-1 (or the pseudogene TRBV3-2) and TRBJ1-2, with D possibly TRBD1 on 6 matching bases. The V end lost 4 bases, the J end lost 3 bases, and 9 bases lay between the germline ends. Germline V gives CDR1 LGHDT, CDR2 YNNKEL (reference sequence). The CDR3 is 13 residues long. The CDR3 loop is CASSPSGDYGYTF. CDR3 DNA: TGTGCCAGCAGCCCCTCAGGGGACTATGGCTACACCTTC.

This chain connects TRBV30 to TRBJ2-2; 8 bases match TRBD2. The CDR3 covers 14 residues. CDR1 GTSNPN and CDR2 SVGIG come from the germline V gene (reference sequence). Trimming cost V 0 bases and J 7 bases; bases outside gene matches: 4. Here the CDR3 DNA reads TGTGCCTGGAGTGTAGCCAGCGGGGGCGGGGAGCTGTTTTTT. Translating it yields CAWSVASGGGELFF.

The rearrangement joins TRBV25-1 to TRBJ2-5; D possibly matches TRBD1 or TRBD2 (5 bases each). The V gene's germline CDR1 is MGHDK and CDR2 SYGVNS. The CDR3 runs 15 residues. V lost 4 bases and J lost 2, with 14 bases in between. This CDR3 reads CASSVPGTSQETQYF. CDR3 DNA: TGTGCCAGCAGTGTACCAGGGACCTCTCAAGAGACCCAGTACTTC.

The chain uses TRBV7-8 and TRBJ1-5, with a possible D match to TRBD1 (5 bases). This CDR3 has 20 residues. With 4 bases removed from V and 0 bases from J, the gap between germline ends came to 25 bases. Germline V gene lookup returns CDR1 SGHVS and CDR2 FQNEAQ. In nucleotides, the CDR3 is TGTGCCAGCAGCTACCGCGGGCAGTATCCCGGGGGTTATAGCAATCAGCCCCAGCATTTT. Translating gives CASSYRGQYPGGYSNQPQHF.

This clone showed up just once. The V gene is TRBV7-2, the J gene TRBJ1-5, with D uncertain. The length of the CDR3 is 13 residues. Deletions cut 1 base from V and 4 bases from J, with 5 bases between. The germline V gene has CDR1 SGHTA and CDR2 FQGNSA. The CDR3 nucleotides are TGTGCCAGCAGCTTAGGAAAGAATCAGCCCCAGCATTTT. It is translated as CASSLGKNQPQHF.

The CDR3 DNA is TGTGCCAGCAGTCGTTTAGCGGGGGGGACCTACGAGCAGTACTTC. This translates into CASSRLAGGTYEQYF. The chain couples TRBV14 to TRBJ2-7; TRBD2 matches at 11 bases. Looked up from germline, CDR1 is SGHDN and CDR2 is FVKESK. V dropped 6 bases and J dropped 2; count of bases not matched to a gene: 6. The CDR3 has 15 residues.

The chain has TRBV12-3 or TRBV12-4 and TRBJ1-2, with D possibly TRBD1 on 5 matching bases. Trimming cost V 5 bases and J 6 bases, with 10 bases left between them. CDR3 size: 12 residues. CDR3 protein: CASSRGSDGYTF. CDR3 in DNA: TGTGCCAGCAGTCGGGGCTCGGATGGCTACACCTTC.

Only one count was recorded for this clone. The J gene is TRBJ2-7, the V gene TRBV11-3, with a possible D match to TRBD1 (5 bases). Germline CDR1 is SGHNT and CDR2 is YENEEA. V was cut by 3 bases and J by 7 bases, with 16 bases left in between. This CDR3 has 14 residues. CDR3 in DNA: TGTGCCAGCAGCTTCGACAGACATGTAGTAGAGCAGTACTTC. Translating it yields CASSFDRHVVEQYF.

The chain carries TRBV5-8 and TRBJ2-3, with D perhaps TRBD1 or TRBD2 (8 bases each). The CDR3 contains 16 residues. Germline V gene sequence: CDR1 SGHTS, CDR2 YDEGEE. V lost 4 bases to trimming and J lost 9 bases, with 24 bases between them. The CDR3 loop reads CASSPSRGGTGVTQYF. The CDR3 nucleotides are TGTGCCAGCAGCCCCTCTCGCGGGGGGACAGGCGTAACGCAGTATTTT.

The genes are TRBV30 and TRBJ2-3; no reliable D call. The CDR3 is 10 residues long. From germline, CDR1 is GTSNPN and CDR2 SVGIG (reference sequence). Between the trimmed V and J ends, which lost 7 bases and 3 bases, there was a span of 5 bases. CDR3 region: CALQTDTQYF. CDR3 sequence (DNA): TGTGCCTTGCAGACAGATACGCAGTATTTT.

In its sample, this clone was seen a few times. J is TRBJ2-3 and V is TRBV5-4; 11 bases fit TRBD2. From germline, CDR1 is SGHNT and CDR2 YYREEE (reference sequence). The CDR3 runs 16 residues. V was pared by 4 bases and J by 5 bases, with 9 bases of the junction left unmatched. The CDR3 sequence is CASSPDSGGALDTQYF. Here the CDR3 DNA reads TGTGCCAGCAGCCCCGATAGCGGGGGGGCCCTAGATACGCAGTATTTT.

The V call is TRBV5-1, the J call TRBJ2-2, with 9 positions matching TRBD2. J was trimmed by 0 bases and V by 0 bases; bases with no gene match: 6. Germline-derived CDR1 and CDR2 are SGHRS and YFSETQ. The CDR3 contains 18 residues. This chain's CDR3 is CASSLEPSGGSNTGELFF. The CDR3 DNA reads as TGCGCCAGCAGCTTGGAGCCCAGCGGGGGGTCGAACACCGGGGAGCTGTTTTTT.

The rearrangement uses TRBV12-5 and TRBJ1-1; no clear D. V gave up 2 bases and J gave up 3 bases, with 13 bases separating them. The CDR3 extends over 15 amino acids. Germline assignment: CDR1 LGHNT and CDR2 FRNRAP. The CDR3 DNA reads as TGTGCTAGTGGTTTGTCTCTAGACCCACACACTGAAGCTTTCTTT. It is translated as CASGLSLDPHTEAFF.

The chain recombines TRBV7-2 with TRBJ2-1; 10 bases match TRBD2. Germline values: CDR1 SGHTA, CDR2 FQGNSA. Germline trimming cut 4 bases from V and 9 bases from J; bases unmatched to any gene: 6. CDR3 size: 14 residues. The CDR3 DNA is TGTGCCAGCAGCTCTTTGAGCGGGGGGGGTGAGCAGTTCTTC. It is translated as CASSSLSGGGEQFF. Full variable domain (remainder filled in from reference TRBV7-2 and TRBJ2-1): GAGVSQSPSNKVTEKGKDVELRCDPISGHTALYWYRQSLGQGLEFLIYFQGNSAPDKSGLPSDRFSAERTGGSVSTLTIQRTQQEDSAVYLCASSSLSGGGEQFFGPGTRLTVL.

This clone has more than one count but fewer than ten. The rearrangement uses TRBV6-4 and TRBJ2-2; D gene ambiguous. Trimming left V 6 bases short and J 0 bases short, with 5 bases between. The CDR3 contains 13 residues. CDR1 is MRHNA and CDR2 is SNTAGT in the germline V gene. The CDR3 coding sequence is TGTGCCAGCAGAAACCCGAACACCGGGGAGCTGTTTTTT. Translated: CASRNPNTGELFF.

V and J are TRBV5-6 and TRBJ2-7; a possible D gene is TRBD2 (5 bases). CDR1 is SGHDT and CDR2 is YYEEEE in the germline V gene. CDR3 length: 13 residues. The V end lost 7 bases, the J end lost 7 bases, and 18 bases lay between the germline ends. CDR3 nucleotides: TGTGCCAGCGGTTTATCAAGTACGGGGGAGCAGTACTTC. Translated, it gives CASGLSSTGEQYF.